The rows below give T cell receptor beta chains drawn from one sample of a study of control samples from healthy donors and cancer patients. TCRdb keeps only in-frame clones here, not all; method: immunoSEQ multiplex PCR. The data contain 100,000 to 150,000 clones, roughly 87% of them singletons. Sequences were obtained from blood. These receptors were obtained from a man aged 18-30 years in good health. CDR3s include the opening cysteine and the closing phenylalanine or tryptophan. The order of the fields is J gene, D gene, clone size, V gene, CDR3 protein, CDR3 DNA. A D gene is named only where the DNA matches it firmly. A row's size may be missing; if present it is once, few, many or a size class.

>TRBJ1-4|-|-|TRBV5-1
CASSLVGNNEKLFF
TGCGCCAGCAGCTTGGTGGGTAACAATGAAAAACTGTTTTTT
>TRBJ2-3|TRBD2|-|TRBV7-2
CASSAPGLASHTQYF
TGTGCCAGCAGCGCCCCGGGACTAGCGAGCCATACGCAGTATTTT
>TRBJ1-4|-|-|TRBV30
CAWSRPNEYNEKLFF
TGTGCCTGGAGTAGGCCCAACGAGTATAATGAAAAACTGTTTTTT
>TRBJ2-2|-|-|TRBV13
CASSPKEGPHTGELFF
TGTGCCAGCAGCCCCAAAGAGGGTCCACACACCGGGGAGCTGTTTTTT
>TRBJ2-2|TRBD1|-|TRBV10-1
CASSESKGARSGELFF
TGCGCCAGCAGTGAAAGTAAGGGGGCGCGAAGCGGGGAGCTGTTTTTT
>TRBJ1-2|-|-|TRBV6-5
CASTHPGRVEYGYTF
TGTGCCAGCACTCACCCGGGGAGGGTGGAGTATGGCTACACCTTC
>TRBJ2-7|TRBD1|-|TRBV6-2/TRBV6-3
CASSPRDRTYEQYF
TGTGCCAGCAGTCCACGGGACAGAACCTACGAGCAGTACTTC
>TRBJ1-1|-|-|TRBV29-1
CSGTGRANTEAFF
TGCAGCGGAACGGGGAGGGCCAACACTGAAGCTTTCTTT
>TRBJ2-7|TRBD2|-|TRBV27
CASSLFGSGGRGEQYF
TGTGCCAGCAGTTTATTTGGTAGCGGGGGCCGGGGGGAGCAGTACTTC
>TRBJ2-1|TRBD1|-|TRBV27
CASSFRRDRAYNEQFF
TGTGCCAGCAGTTTCCGCCGGGACAGGGCCTACAATGAGCAGTTCTTC
>TRBJ1-2|-|-|TRBV4-1
CASSPEIGGYTF
TGCGCCAGCAGCCCGGAGATAGGTGGCTACACCTTC
>TRBJ1-2|TRBD1|-|TRBV19
CASSANRGLLNYGYTF
TGTGCCAGTAGTGCAAACAGGGGTTTACTCAACTATGGCTACACCTTC
>TRBJ1-2|-|-|TRBV21-1
CASSTAGGRRDYGYTF
TGTGCCAGCAGCACAGCAGGGGGCCGCAGGGACTATGGCTACACCTTC
>TRBJ2-7|-|-|TRBV19
CASRTAGTPNEQYF
TGTGCCAGTAGAACGGCCGGGACCCCGAACGAGCAGTACTTC
>TRBJ1-4|TRBD1|-|TRBV7-8
CASSPGGAGEKLFF
TGTGCCAGCAGTCCAGGGGGCGCGGGCGAAAAACTGTTTTTT
>TRBJ1-2|-|-|TRBV6-5
CASSSQGRKGYTF
TGTGCCAGCTCTAGTCAGGGGAGGAAAGGCTACACCTTC
>TRBJ1-2|-|-|TRBV5-6
CASSRTGPDYGYTF
TGTGCCAGCAGCCGGACCGGGCCCGACTATGGCTACACCTTC
>TRBJ2-3|-|-|TRBV6-5
CASSYSFESDMQYF
TGTGCCAGCAGTTACTCTTTTGAGTCAGATATGCAGTATTTT
>TRBJ2-7|TRBD2|-|TRBV30
CAWRTSYEQYF
TGTGCCTGGCGGACTAGCTACGAGCAGTACTTC
>TRBJ1-2|-|-|TRBV6-5
CASSYPGQYGYTF
TGTGCCAGCAGTTACCCCGGACAGTATGGCTACACCTTC
>TRBJ1-5|-|-|TRBV3-1/TRBV3-2
CASSQSGAQHF
TGTGCCAGCAGCCAATCTGGGGCCCAGCATTTT
>TRBJ2-7|-|-|TRBV3-1/TRBV3-2
CASSLLIGNSRDEQYF
TGTGCCAGCAGCCTGCTGATCGGGAACTCCCGGGACGAGCAGTACTTC
>TRBJ2-7|-|few|TRBV6-5
CATHTFYEQYF
TGTGCCACCCATACCTTCTACGAGCAGTACTTC
>TRBJ2-7|-|-|TRBV7-2
CASSNRGVSVRFYEQYF
TGTGCCAGCAGTAATAGAGGGGTTAGCGTAAGATTCTACGAGCAGTACTTC
>TRBJ2-7|-|-|TRBV9
CASSVGGVGSYEQYF
TGTGCCAGCAGCGTAGGGGGTGTCGGATCCTACGAGCAGTACTTC
>TRBJ2-1|TRBD2|-|TRBV9
CASSAAGTSIHEQFF
TGTGCCAGCAGCGCCGCCGGGACTAGCATTCATGAGCAGTTCTTC
>TRBJ2-1|-|-|TRBV7-9
CASSSPGFYNEQFF
TGTGCCAGCAGCTCGCCTGGATTCTACAATGAGCAGTTCTTC
>TRBJ1-2|TRBD1|-|TRBV14
CASSQQDRTLPYGYTF
TGTGCCAGCAGCCAACAGGACAGGACGCTCCCCTATGGCTACACCTTC
>TRBJ2-2|-|few|TRBV7-3
CASSLSSDTGELFF
TGTGCCAGCAGCTTAAGCTCCGATACCGGGGAGCTGTTTTTT
>TRBJ2-5|-|-|TRBV2
CASTESIGPGQTQYF
TGTGCCAGCACTGAAAGTATAGGCCCAGGGCAGACCCAGTACTTC
>TRBJ2-7|-|once|TRBV9
CASSVEQYF
TGTGCCAGCAGCGTAGAGCAGTACTTC
>TRBJ1-4|TRBD1|-|TRBV6-1
CASSGRQGLTYVNEKLFF
TGTGCCAGCAGTGGAAGACAGGGACTGACATATGTTAATGAAAAACTGTTTTTT
>TRBJ1-2|TRBD1|-|TRBV3-1/TRBV3-2
CASSPRGQGAGYTF
TGTGCCAGCAGCCCCAGAGGACAGGGGGCAGGCTACACCTTC
>TRBJ2-5|-|-|TRBV6-1
CASSDAPQETQYF
TGTGCCAGCAGTGACGCCCCACAAGAGACCCAGTACTTC
>TRBJ2-3|TRBD1|-|TRBV7-9
CASSLSPGTGVLNSQYF
TGTGCCAGCAGCTTAAGCCCTGGGACAGGGGTTTTAAATTCGCAGTATTTT
>TRBJ2-7|TRBD2|-|TRBV7-2
CASRQSGSYEQYF
TGTGCCAGCAGACAAAGCGGGAGCTACGAGCAGTACTTC
>TRBJ1-1|-|-|TRBV5-1
CASSFDLSEAFF
TGCGCCAGCAGCTTCGACTTGTCGGAAGCTTTCTTT
>TRBJ1-4|-|-|TRBV4-3
CASSHQRWRGNEKLFF
TGCGCCAGCAGCCATCAACGGTGGCGGGGTAATGAAAAACTGTTTTTT
>TRBJ2-5|-|-|TRBV3-1/TRBV3-2
CASSHEVWRSYQETQYF
TGTGCCAGCAGCCACGAAGTCTGGCGCTCGTACCAAGAGACCCAGTACTTC
>TRBJ2-7|TRBD2|-|TRBV2
CASSPKERGEVEQYF
TGTGCCAGCAGTCCGAAAGAGCGGGGGGAGGTCGAGCAGTACTTC
>TRBJ2-1|-|few|TRBV27
CASSLGAGYNEQFF
TGTGCCAGCAGTTTAGGAGCTGGCTACAATGAGCAGTTCTTC
>TRBJ1-4|TRBD1|-|TRBV30
CAWSIKTGGTNEKLFF
TGTGCCTGGAGTATAAAGACAGGGGGGACTAATGAAAAACTGTTTTTT